This T cell receptor (beta chain) was found in a study of cytomegalovirus exposure and HLA in healthy donors. Regarding this clone: Its target is not known.

Trimming took 6 bases from V and 2 from J, leaving 10 bases between them. Per germline, CDR1 MNHNS and CDR2 SASEGT. This CDR3 has 13 residues. Study conclusions and caveats: Some public TCRs appeared in many individuals, while most sequences were rare. It was approximately 160 TCR beta chains that were listed as cytomegalovirus-associated. The classifier, whose performance was assessed in both the original and validation cohorts, reportedly diagnosed cytomegalovirus status with high specificity and sensitivity. There were a few CMV-associated chains whose specificity for CMV antigens was confirmed in vitro.

Libraries were prepared by immunoSEQ multiplex PCR; TCRdb keeps only in-frame clonotypes and omits some of them. The sample includes approximately 220,000 clones, over 80% of them seen just once. Sequenced sample: PBMCs. This TCR was recovered from a woman aged 18-29 years in good health and CMV-seronegative. The rearrangement uses TRBV6-1 and TRBJ1-2; tentative D call: TRBD1 (6 bases). The CDR3 DNA reads TGTGCCAGCAGCCCAGACAGGAACTATGGCTACACCTTC. This sequence encodes CASSPDRNYGYTF.